This T cell receptor beta chain derives from a study of shared clonotypes between healthy human individuals. Study in general: Per donor, CD8 memory used one plate, CD8 naive used two, CD4 memory used three and CD4 naive used three.

This clone was seen once. What it recognizes is unknown. TCRdb's table, derived via immunoSEQ multiplex PCR, lists solely in-frame clones and lacks some. The repertoire holds some 2,100,000 clones, with approximately 96% as singletons. Germline lookup yields CDR1 LNHDA and CDR2 SQIVND (reference sequence). Germline trimming cut 5 bases from V and 4 bases from J; bases unmatched to any gene: 6. CDR3 length: 16 residues. Study results and limitations: Only blood samples were collected, and tissue repertoires likely differ.

This sequence originates from a man between 18 and 29 years old in good health. The chain has TRBV19 and TRBJ2-5; 14 positions match TRBD2. The source material was naive CD4+ T cells sorted from blood. The subset here: CD45RA+ positively selected. The CDR3 reads CASSALTSGGGETQYF. The CDR3 DNA reads as TGTGCCAGTAGTGCCCTGACTAGCGGGGGGGGAGAGACCCAGTACTTC.